This T cell receptor (beta chain) originates from a study of blood T cell repertoires in COVID-19. The data were produced by immunoSEQ multiplex PCR, yet TCRdb's version contains in-frame clones alone and is incomplete. The table includes about 390,000 clones, 70% to 90% detected once. The CDR3 runs to 14 residues. Trimming pared 0 bases from V and 4 bases from J, leaving 9 bases between. CDR1 is SGHTA and CDR2 is FQGNSA in the germline V gene. The chain joins TRBV7-2 to TRBJ1-2, with a possible D match to TRBD1 (5 bases). This clonotype was sampled from an older woman with COVID-19, enrolled during active disease. Sequenced input: peripheral blood. The CDR3 sequence: CASSLAGGFYGYTF. The CDR3, as DNA: TGTGCCAGCAGCTTAGCCGGGGGGTTCTATGGCTACACCTTC.